The TCR beta chain under discussion was sequenced for a study of monozygotic twins with inflammatory bowel disease (dated by TCRdb to about 2019). In terms of the full investigation: The full study comprised around 28 monozygotic twin pairs: nine German pairs (four IBD-concordant, five IBD-discordant) and 19 IBD-discordant Danish pairs. Each individual had, on average, about 151 000 unique TCRalpha sequences and 181 000 unique TCRbeta sequences available for analysis. Within discordant pairs, disease-associated traits were sought mainly by comparing IBD patients with their genetically identical healthy co-twins. Overall study outcomes, separate from this receptor: Distinction between different T cell subtypes could not be achieved in the analysis. The results gave no support for a single strong signal or clonotype linked to IBD. Fewer clonotypes were shared with other individuals by IBD patients than by healthy twins, most markedly in patients showing signs of disease activity. Because patients received different immunosuppressive treatments, the repertoires may have picked up extra background noise and variability between individuals. Concordant and discordant twins showed no difference in repertoire similarity, possibly because of limited statistical power. A decrease in TCRbeta repertoire diversity, as measured by inverse Simpson index, was observed in IBD patients compared with their healthy co-twins.

The germline V gene provides CDR1 SGHRS and CDR2 YFSETQ. The CDR3 goes from the cysteine to the phenylalanine over 18 residues. DNA is not recorded here. The library was built by means of 5' RACE. For each TCR library, around 3,800 ng of total RNA was used. cDNA was synthesized with SMARTScribe reverse transcriptase in eight separate reactions per sample. Unique molecular identifiers containing a 6-nucleotide sample barcode were introduced through template switching during cDNA synthesis. Amplification of TCRalpha and TCRbeta cDNA involved two nested PCRs of roughly 17 and 9 cycles, and each PCR was followed by bead purification. Before amplification, the cDNA was treated with uracil DNA-glycosylase and purified using the QIAquick PCR purification kit. The second PCR was the step at which Illumina TruSeq-compatible adapters and sample-specific barcodes were added. Library quality and concentration were assessed using TapeStation and Qubit, and about 5.2 ng of each library was pooled. The pooled libraries were sequenced with 2 x 100 bp reads and custom sequencing primers on an Illumina HiSeq2500 single-index Rapid Run. The paper's processing steps were these. PCR and sequencing errors were corrected by UMI-based consensus assembly using MiGEC version 1.2.6. MiXCR version 2.1.1 was used for V(D)J alignment, clonotype assembly and CDR3 extraction. Gene usage, clonotype sharing and MAIT/NKT TCR abundance were normalised by analysing the top 1000, 10 000 and 20 000 clonotypes per sample. After downsampling to 27 000 UMIs, diversity was calculated as the inverse Simpson index using the vegan R package. Paired Mann-Whitney U tests on discordant twin pairs were used, with Benjamini-Hochberg multiple-testing correction. TCRdb reprocessed the raw reads; every CDR3 protein sequence is a single record, and DNA is not supplied. TCRdb's processing, not the study's, gives the V and J calls here. The table kept for this sample lists around 40,000 distinct CDR3 sequences. Jointly, the top ten make up around 5.3% of the sample.

From each donor, an approximately 2.3 ml peripheral blood sample was drawn into PAXgene tubes and stored at -80 degrees C. Without T cell sorting, total RNA was isolated from whole blood using the PAXgene blood miRNA kit on an automated QIAcube. Peripheral blood from monozygotic twin pairs who were concordant or discordant for inflammatory bowel disease underwent deep TCRalpha and TCRbeta repertoire profiling using unique molecular barcoding. Smoking habits were recorded for all twin pairs, and each individual was classified as a current, former or never smoker. On this clonotype: Its binding antigen is unknown.

The rearrangement combines TRBV5-1 with TRBJ1-1; the D call of TRBD1 rests on TCRdb alone, since no DNA is present to check it. Sequencing input: blood. The sequence came from a human donor with ulcerative colitis or Crohn's disease, or a healthy co-twin of an affected twin (not recorded which). For the CDR3, the sequence is CASSLDPGARSRNTEAFF.